Listed here are 2 T cell receptor beta chains from one sample, sequenced in a study of cytomegalovirus exposure and HLA in healthy donors. Produced via immunoSEQ multiplex PCR; TCRdb's table is partial and in-frame only. The sample has about 360,000 clones, 86% seen once. Sequencing used PBMCs. The receptor set was obtained from a woman younger than 30 in good health and CMV-seronegative.

The rearrangement uses TRBV30 and TRBJ2-1; 7 bases are shared with TRBD1. The CDR3 has 15 amino acids. Germline CDR1 is GTSNPN and CDR2 is SVGIG (reference sequence). The ends lost 7 bases at V and 0 bases at J; junction bases unmatched: 9. CDR3 nucleotides: TGTGCCTTGAAAGGGGGCACCGTCTCCTACAATGAGCAGTTCTTC. This sequence encodes CALKGGTVSYNEQFF.

The chain uses TRBV5-6 and TRBJ2-3, with 9 positions matching TRBD2. From germline, CDR1 is SGHDT and CDR2 YYEEEE. The junction had 7 bases not matched to a gene; V was cut back by 1 base and J by 4 bases. The CDR3 is 16 residues long. The chain's CDR3 is CASSLYGGGAADTQYF. The CDR3 nucleotides are TGTGCCAGCAGCTTGTACGGCGGGGGGGCCGCAGATACGCAGTATTTT.